This T cell receptor (beta chain) was sequenced in a study of cytomegalovirus exposure and HLA in healthy donors. Germline lookup yields CDR1 SGHNT and CDR2 YYREEE (reference sequence). V dropped 2 bases and J dropped 8 bases, with 13 bases sitting between them. The CDR3 spans 13 residues. The primer mix had 60 Vbeta and 13 Jbeta primers. Using immunoSEQ multiplex PCR, the repertoire was profiled, and TCRdb retains in-frame clones only, with some absent. The sample holds 200,000 to 250,000 clones, approximately 85% seen once. The chain combines TRBV5-4 with TRBJ1-2, with D tentatively TRBD1 (5 bases). The specimen sequenced was PBMCs. The receptor comes from a woman aged 40-49 years in good health and CMV-seronegative. Here the CDR3 reads CASSFTGTRGYTF. The CDR3, as DNA: TGTGCCAGCAGCTTCACCGGGACTCGGGGCTACACCTTC.